The 13 T cell receptor beta chains listed next were all sequenced from one sample in a study of T cells in Graves' hyperthyroidism and ophthalmopathy. The source material, RNA transcripts, was used to amplify TCR beta CDR3 regions. The study used the HTBI primer set for a first-round RT-PCR of the TCR CDR3. TCRdb reprocessed the multiplex PCR reads via MiXCR and lists one record per CDR3 protein. The sample has some 550,000 distinct CDR3 sequences, around 15% seen once; the top ten hold 2.5% to 4%. The sample comprised blood. The source of these receptors is a woman aged 40 to 55 with Graves' ophthalmopathy.

This clonotype occurred a few times. The genes are TRBV5-1 and TRBJ2-3; the match to TRBD1 covers 10 bases. After removal of 3 bases from V and 0 bases from J, the junction contained 13 bases not matched to a gene. Germline values: CDR1 SGHRS, CDR2 YFSETQ. The CDR3 has 19 residues. The CDR3 sequence is CASSSRETGGITSTDTQYF. The DNA of the CDR3 is TGCGCCAGCAGCTCCCGAGAGACAGGGGGCATAACTAGCACAGATACGCAGTATTTT.

The chain joins TRBV11-2 to TRBJ2-1; a possible D gene is TRBD1 (6 bases). With 0 bases removed from V and 5 bases from J, the gap between germline ends came to 11 bases. This CDR3 has 15 residues. CDR1 SGHAT and CDR2 FQNNGV come from the germline V gene. CDR3 protein: CASSLDRGTNNEQFF. In nucleotides, the CDR3 is TGTGCCAGCAGCTTAGACAGGGGCACGAACAATGAGCAGTTCTTC.

This clonotype has ten or more counts. The junction and the germline gene differ at one end; a read error may be behind it. The chain joins TRBV5-1 to TRBJ2-1; D is uncertain. The CDR3 contains 11 residues. Germline CDR1 reads SGHRS; CDR2 reads YFSETQ. The CDR3 DNA reads as TGTGCCAGCAGCTTTGGCAATGAGCAGTTCTTC. Its protein is CASSFGNEQFF.

This clonotype appeared many times. This sequence joins TRBV24-1 and TRBJ2-2; 9 bases align to TRBD2. The CDR3 is 16 residues long. Germline-derived CDR1 and CDR2 are KGHDR and SFDVKD. V shed 5 bases, J shed 7 bases, and the junction held 10 bases outside the gene matches. The CDR3 DNA reads as TGTGCCACCAGTGCCTCCGGGACTAGCCTTAACGGGGAGCTGTTTTTT. This translates into CATSASGTSLNGELFF.

This clonotype came up many times. The genes are TRBV11-3 and TRBJ2-4; no clear D. Germline CDR1 and CDR2: SGHNT and YENEEA. This CDR3 spans 13 amino acids. Trimming took off 3 bases at V and 6 bases at J, with 9 bases between the two ends. In DNA, the CDR3 is TGTGCCAGCAGCTTTACCTCACTAAACATTCAGTACTTC. This codes for CASSFTSLNIQYF.

This clonotype was counted at least ten times. The genes are TRBV20-1 and TRBJ2-1, with 10 bases aligning to TRBD1. Germline CDR1 DFQATT, CDR2 SNEGSKA (reference sequence). Trimming removed 7 bases from V and 3 bases from J; junction bases left unmatched: 6. This CDR3 has 14 amino acids. DNA for the CDR3: TGCAGTGGTTCGGGACAGGGGTTCTACAATGAGCAGTTCTTC. Translating gives CSGSGQGFYNEQFF.

The V and J genes are TRBV19 and TRBJ1-1; TRBD1 agrees at 9 bases. Germline V CDR1 and CDR2: LNHDA, SQIVND (reference sequence). J gave up 6 bases and V 6 bases, and 8 bases lay outside the gene matches. The CDR3 loop spans 14 amino acids. CDR3 nucleotide sequence: TGTGCCAGTAGAAAGGACAGGGGATTGTCTGAAGCTTTCTTT. This sequence encodes CASRKDRGLSEAFF.

There are many counts of this clonotype. The chain employs TRBV3-1 and TRBJ1-1, with 7 positions matching TRBD1. Germline loops: CDR1 LGHDT, CDR2 YNNKEL (reference sequence). The CDR3 runs 14 residues. With V trimmed by 7 bases and J by 2 bases, 7 bases remained unmatched. The CDR3: CASNPGGFNTEAFF. The CDR3 DNA sequence: TGTGCCAGCAATCCAGGGGGATTTAACACTGAAGCTTTCTTT.

The V and J genes are TRBV9 and TRBJ2-7, with TRBD1 matching over 9 bases. In germline, CDR1 is SGDLS, CDR2 YYNGEE. CDR3 size: 14 residues. V dropped 0 bases and J dropped 3; count of bases not matched to a gene: 1. The CDR3 bases are TGTGCCAGCAGCGTAGGGACAGGGGTCTACGAGCAGTACTTC. Its translation is CASSVGTGVYEQYF.

The sample holds many counts of this clonotype. The rearrangement joins TRBV11-2 to TRBJ1-6; 10 bases are shared with TRBD1. V lost 5 bases and J lost 7; bases outside the gene matches: 2. This CDR3 spans 14 amino acids. CDR1 and CDR2 (germline): SGHAT, FQNNGV. CDR3: CASSTGQGNSPLHF. Written as DNA, the CDR3 is TGTGCCAGCAGCACGGGACAGGGGAATTCACCCCTCCACTTT.

This clonotype was recorded at least ten times. V is TRBV20-1 and J is TRBJ2-1; 9 nucleotides align to TRBD1. The length of the CDR3 is 15 residues. The germline CDR1 and CDR2 sequences are DFQATT and SNEGSKA (reference sequence). With 0 bases clipped from V and 4 bases from J, the junction kept 4 bases outside the gene matches. The CDR3 sequence: CSARDWDREYNEQFF. The CDR3 bases are TGCAGTGCTAGAGACTGGGACAGGGAGTACAATGAGCAGTTCTTC.

This clonotype was found many times. The V gene is TRBV6-1, the J gene TRBJ1-5; unclear D gene. This CDR3 region has 16 residues. Trimming removed 5 bases from V and 1 base from J, with 15 bases in between. Germline CDR1 is MNHNS and CDR2 is SASEGT. The CDR3 spells CASSQGGLESNQPQHF. The CDR3, as DNA: TGTGCCAGCAGTCAAGGAGGCCTAGAGAGCAATCAGCCCCAGCATTTT.

The table lists this clonotype with a few counts. This chain links TRBV11-1 with TRBJ2-2; tentatively, D is TRBD1 or TRBD2 (5 bases each). V was trimmed by 5 bases and J by 9 bases, leaving 19 bases between them. Germline V gene data show CDR1 as SGHAT and CDR2 as FQDESV (reference sequence). The length of the CDR3 is 15 residues. The CDR3 DNA sequence: TGTGCCAGCAGCAATAATCCGGGGCAGTCGAGGGAGCTGTTTTTT. Its translation: CASSNNPGQSRELFF.